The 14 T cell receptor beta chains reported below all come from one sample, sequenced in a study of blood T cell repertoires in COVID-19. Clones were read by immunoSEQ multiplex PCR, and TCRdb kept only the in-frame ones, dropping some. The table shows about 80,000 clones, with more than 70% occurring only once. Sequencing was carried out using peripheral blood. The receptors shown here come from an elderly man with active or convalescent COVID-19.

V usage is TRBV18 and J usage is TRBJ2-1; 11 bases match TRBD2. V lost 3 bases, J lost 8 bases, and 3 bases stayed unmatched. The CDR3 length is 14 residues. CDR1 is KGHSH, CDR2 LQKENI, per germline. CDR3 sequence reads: CASSPSGRAYEQFF. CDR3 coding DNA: TGTGCCAGCTCACCTAGCGGGAGGGCCTATGAGCAGTTCTTC.

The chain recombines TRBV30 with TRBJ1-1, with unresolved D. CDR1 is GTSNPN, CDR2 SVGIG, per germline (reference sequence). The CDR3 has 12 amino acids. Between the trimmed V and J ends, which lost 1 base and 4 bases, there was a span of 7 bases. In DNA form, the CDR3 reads TGTGCCTGGAGTGGTGGGCTCACTGAAGCTTTCTTT. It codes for CAWSGGLTEAFF. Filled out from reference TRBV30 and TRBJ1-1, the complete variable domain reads SQTIHQWPATLVQPVGSPLSLECTVEGTSNPNLYWYRQAAGRGLQLLFYSVGIGQISSEVPQNLSASRPQDRQFILSSKKLLLSDSGFYLCAWSGGLTEAFFGQGTRLTVV.

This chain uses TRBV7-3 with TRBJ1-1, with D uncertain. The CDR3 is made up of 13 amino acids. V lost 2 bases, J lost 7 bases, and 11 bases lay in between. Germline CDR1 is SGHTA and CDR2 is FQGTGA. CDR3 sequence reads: CASSLVRGREAFF. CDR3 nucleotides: TGTGCCAGCAGCTTAGTCCGAGGGCGTGAAGCTTTCTTT.

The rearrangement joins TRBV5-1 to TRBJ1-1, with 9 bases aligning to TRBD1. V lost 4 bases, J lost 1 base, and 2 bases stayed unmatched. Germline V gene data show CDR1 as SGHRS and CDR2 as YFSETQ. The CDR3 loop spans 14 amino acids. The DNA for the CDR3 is TGCGCCAGCAGCGGGACAGGGTGGAACACTGAAGCTTTCTTT. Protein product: CASSGTGWNTEAFF.

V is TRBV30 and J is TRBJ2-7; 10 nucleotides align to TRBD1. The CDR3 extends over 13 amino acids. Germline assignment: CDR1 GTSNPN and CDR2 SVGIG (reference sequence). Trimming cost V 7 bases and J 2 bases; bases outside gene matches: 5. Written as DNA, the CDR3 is TGTGCCTACCAAGGACAGGGGGCCTACGAGCAGTACTTC. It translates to CAYQGQGAYEQYF.

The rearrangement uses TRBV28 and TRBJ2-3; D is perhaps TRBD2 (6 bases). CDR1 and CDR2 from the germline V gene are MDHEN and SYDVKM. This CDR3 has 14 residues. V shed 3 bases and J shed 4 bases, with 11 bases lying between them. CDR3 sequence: CASSLTGVPDTQYF. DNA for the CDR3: TGTGCCAGCAGTTTGACGGGAGTCCCAGATACGCAGTATTTT.

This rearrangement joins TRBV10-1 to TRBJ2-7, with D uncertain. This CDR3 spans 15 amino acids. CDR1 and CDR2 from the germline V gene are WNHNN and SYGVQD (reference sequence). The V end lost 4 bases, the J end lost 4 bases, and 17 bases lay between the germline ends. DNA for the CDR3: TGCGCCAGCAGTGGAGAGTTTTATGTCCCTTACGAGCAGTACTTC. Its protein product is CASSGEFYVPYEQYF.

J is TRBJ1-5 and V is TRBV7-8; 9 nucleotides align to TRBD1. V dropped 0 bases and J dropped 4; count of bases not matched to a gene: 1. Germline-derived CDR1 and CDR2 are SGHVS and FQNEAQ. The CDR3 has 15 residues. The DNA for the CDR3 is TGTGCCAGCAGCTTAGCGGGGACAGGGAATCAGCCCCAGCATTTT. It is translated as CASSLAGTGNQPQHF.

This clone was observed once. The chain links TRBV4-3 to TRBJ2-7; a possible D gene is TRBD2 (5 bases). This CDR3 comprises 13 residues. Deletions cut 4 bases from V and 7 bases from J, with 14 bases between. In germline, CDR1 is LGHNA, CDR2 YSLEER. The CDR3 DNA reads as TGCGCCAGCAGCCCCCGACTTGGGAGTGAGCAGTACTTC. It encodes CASSPRLGSEQYF.

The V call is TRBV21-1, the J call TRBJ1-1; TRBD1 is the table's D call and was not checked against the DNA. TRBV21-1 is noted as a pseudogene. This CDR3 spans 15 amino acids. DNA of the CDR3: TGTGCCAGCAGCAAAGCGTCGGGACAGGGCACTGAAGCTTTCTTT. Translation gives CASSKASGQGTEAFF.

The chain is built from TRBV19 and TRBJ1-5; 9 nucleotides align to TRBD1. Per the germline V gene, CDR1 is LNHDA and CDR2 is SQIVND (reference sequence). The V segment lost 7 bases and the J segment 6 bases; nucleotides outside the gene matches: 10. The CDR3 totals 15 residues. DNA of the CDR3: TGTGCCAGTACCAAACAGGGGGCGATGGCTCAGCCCCAGCATTTT. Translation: CASTKQGAMAQPQHF.

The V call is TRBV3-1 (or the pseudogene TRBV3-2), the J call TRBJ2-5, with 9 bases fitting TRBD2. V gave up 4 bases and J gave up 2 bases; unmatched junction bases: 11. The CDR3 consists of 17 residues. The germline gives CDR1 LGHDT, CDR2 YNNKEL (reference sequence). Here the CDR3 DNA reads TGTGCCAGCAGCCTACCCCTAGGGACTAGCACACAAGAGACCCAGTACTTC. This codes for CASSLPLGTSTQETQYF.

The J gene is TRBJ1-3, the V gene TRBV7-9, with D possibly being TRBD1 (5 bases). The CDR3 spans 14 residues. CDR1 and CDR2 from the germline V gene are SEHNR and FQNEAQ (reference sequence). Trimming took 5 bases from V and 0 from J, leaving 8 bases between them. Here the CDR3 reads CASSQDNSGNTIYF. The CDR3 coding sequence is TGTGCCAGCAGCCAGGACAACTCTGGAAACACCATATATTTT.

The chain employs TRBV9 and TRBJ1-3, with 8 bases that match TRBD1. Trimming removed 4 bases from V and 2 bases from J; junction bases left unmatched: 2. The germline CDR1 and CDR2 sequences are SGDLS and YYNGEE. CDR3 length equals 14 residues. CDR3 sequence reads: CASSLQGAGNTIYF. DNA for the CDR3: TGTGCCAGCAGCCTACAGGGGGCTGGAAACACCATATATTTT.